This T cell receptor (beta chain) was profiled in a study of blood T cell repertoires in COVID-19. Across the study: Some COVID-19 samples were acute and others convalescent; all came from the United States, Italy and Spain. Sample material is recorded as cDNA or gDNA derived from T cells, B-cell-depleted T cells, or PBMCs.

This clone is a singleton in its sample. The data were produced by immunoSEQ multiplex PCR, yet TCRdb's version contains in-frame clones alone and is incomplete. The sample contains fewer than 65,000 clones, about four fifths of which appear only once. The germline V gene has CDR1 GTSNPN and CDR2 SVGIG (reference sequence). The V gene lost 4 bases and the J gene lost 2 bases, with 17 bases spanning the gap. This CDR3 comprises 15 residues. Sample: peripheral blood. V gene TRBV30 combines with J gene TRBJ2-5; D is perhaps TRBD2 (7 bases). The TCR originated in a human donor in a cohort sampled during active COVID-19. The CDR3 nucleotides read TGTGCCTGGAAAAAAGGCGGGGGCCTTCAAGAGACCCAGTACTTC. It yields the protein CAWKKGGGLQETQYF.